This TCR beta chain was recovered during a study of lymphopenia after photon versus proton radiotherapy. Deletions cut 7 bases from V and 3 bases from J, with 12 bases between. This CDR3 comprises 13 residues. The germline CDR1 and CDR2 sequences are MNHNY and SVGAGI (reference sequence). The study, taken as a whole, reports: Larger post-nadir TCR diversity loss correlated inversely with survival in deceased patients. After lymphocyte nadir, photon-treated repertoires showed oligoclonal expansion, especially CD8+ Temra. Only patients who died were analyzed for survival; proton advantage is unproven.

This clone has only one observation. Its antigen is unidentified. Only in-frame clones appear in the TCRdb table, and some are missing; sequencing was by immunoSEQ multiplex PCR. This table has fewer than 20,000 clones, more than 90% appearing once. The source is a woman in her thirties or forties with cholangiocarcinoma. The sample was peripheral blood, taken from a patient treated with photon-based radiotherapy. The rearrangement joins TRBV6-6 to TRBJ1-1; D is uncertain. CDR3 protein: CASTRQRDTEAFF. The CDR3 DNA follows: TGTGCCAGCACCCGCCAGAGGGACACTGAAGCTTTCTTT.